The rows below give T cell receptor beta chains drawn from one sample of a study of T cells after yellow fever vaccination. TCRdb itself ran the 5' RACE reads through MiXCR, one entry per CDR3 protein. Of 300,000 to 400,000 distinct CDR3 sequences listed, under 15% are singletons. The specimen comprised CD4+ T cells sorted from PBMCs, sampled 15 days after the yellow fever booster vaccination. The receptors derive from a man aged 18-30 years who received the YFV17D yellow fever vaccine. Each CDR3 is given with its conserved first and last residue. D genes are given only for firm matches. Clone size is given for some rows only: seen once, a few or many times, or a class if the clone is expanded.

abundance	v_gene	d_gene	j_gene	CDR3nt	CDR3aa
NA	TRBV4-1	NA	TRBJ2-1	TGCGCCAGCAGCCCAACTTGGGGATCTTTGGTGGATGAGCAGTTCTTC	CASSPTWGSLVDEQFF
NA	TRBV7-6	NA	TRBJ2-5	TGTGCCAGCAGCCCAGAGTCCGGGGAGACCCAGTACTTC	CASSPESGETQYF
few	TRBV12-3/TRBV12-4	TRBD1	TRBJ1-2	TGTGCCAGCAGTTTAACAGGGGGCGTTGGAGGCTACACCTTC	CASSLTGGVGGYTF
NA	TRBV6-5	TRBD2	TRBJ2-1	TGTGCCAGCAGACCTGGGGATAGCGGGGGCAATGAGCAGTTCTTC	CASRPGDSGGNEQFF
NA	TRBV29-1	NA	TRBJ1-2	TGCAGCGTTGCCTTACTCATTCCGGGACACACCTTC	CSVALLIPGHTF
few	TRBV20-1	NA	TRBJ1-3	TGCAGTGCCCTAAAGAGTTTCTCTGGAAACACCATATATTTT	CSALKSFSGNTIYF
many	TRBV12-3/TRBV12-4	NA	TRBJ2-5	TGTGCCAGCAGTTTAGTATCGGCCTTATCCAGTGGCGCCAAAGAGACCCAGTACTTC	CASSLVSALSSGAKETQYF
few	TRBV20-1	TRBD2	TRBJ2-5	TGCAGTGCTAGAGGCAGTAGCGGGGGACCGAGCGTCCAAGAGACCCAGTACTTC	CSARGSSGGPSVQETQYF
few	TRBV6-1	NA	TRBJ1-5	TGTGCCAGCAGTGAATACAGTCGCAATCAGCCCCAGCATTTT	CASSEYSRNQPQHF
NA	TRBV18	NA	TRBJ1-4	TGTGCCAGCTCACCATACCCATCAGCCATCGCAACTAATGAAAAACTGTTTTTT	CASSPYPSAIATNEKLFF
few	TRBV6-5	NA	TRBJ1-3	TGTGCCAGCAGTTACTCGAATCTGGGTTCTCCCTATTTT	CASSYSNLGSPYF
NA	TRBV12-3/TRBV12-4	NA	TRBJ1-1	TGTGCCAGCAGTTTAAGGGGACGGGGTGAAGCTTTCTTT	CASSLRGRGEAFF
NA	TRBV6-5	NA	TRBJ1-5	TGTGCCAGCAGTTACTCCGGCAACATCCGTCAGCCCCAGCATTTT	CASSYSGNIRQPQHF
many	TRBV15	TRBD1	TRBJ2-7	TGTGCCACCAGCGGACAGGGACTTAGCTCCTACGAGCAGTACTTC	CATSGQGLSSYEQYF
many	TRBV4-2	NA	TRBJ2-5	TGTGCCAGCAGCCAAGATGAAGAGACCCAGTACTTC	CASSQDEETQYF
many	TRBV5-1	NA	TRBJ2-2	TGCGCCAGCAGCTCTCCCCGCAGGGAGACCGGGGAGCTGTTTTTT	CASSSPRRETGELFF
once	TRBV4-2	TRBD1	TRBJ2-7	TGTGCCAGCAGCCAGGGGGACAGGGAAGGAGACGAGCAGTACTTC	CASSQGDREGDEQYF
NA	TRBV6-2/TRBV6-3	TRBD2	TRBJ2-2	TGTGCCAGCAGACCTTTACTAGCGGGTCGGATCGGGGAGCTGTTTTTT	CASRPLLAGRIGELFF
NA	TRBV21-1	NA	TRBJ2-7	TGTGCCAGCAGCAAAACAGGGCAGGGGGCCTACGAGCAGTACTTC	CASSKTGQGAYEQYF
NA	TRBV7-2	TRBD1	TRBJ2-5	TGTGCCAGCAGCTTAGTAAGTGGAGGACAGGGTGAAGAGACCCAGTACTTC	CASSLVSGGQGEETQYF
few	TRBV19	NA	TRBJ1-5	TGTGCCAGTAGTATGAAGCGGACCAATCAGCCCCAGCATTTT	CASSMKRTNQPQHF
few	TRBV6-5	NA	TRBJ1-2	TGTGCCAGCAGTTTCGGACGGGCCCCACTTAAGGGCTACACCTTC	CASSFGRAPLKGYTF
few	TRBV29-1	TRBD2	TRBJ2-5	TGCAGCGTTCCCGGGCTAGCGGGGTCCAGGACCCAGTACTTC	CSVPGLAGSRTQYF
NA	TRBV7-9	TRBD2	TRBJ2-1	TGTGCCAGCAGCCTCCGACTAGCGGGGAGATCCTACAATGAGCAGTTCTTC	CASSLRLAGRSYNEQFF
NA	TRBV9	NA	TRBJ1-3	TGTGCCAGCAGCGGCCACAGGGAGATGCTCTCTGGAAACACCATATATTTT	CASSGHREMLSGNTIYF
few	TRBV6-2/TRBV6-3	NA	TRBJ1-1	TGTGCCAGCAGTTACGCCGGTGAAGCTTTCTTT	CASSYAGEAFF
NA	TRBV5-1	TRBD1	TRBJ2-3	TGCGCCAGCAGCTTTGCGGGACAGGGGACTTCGGATACGCAGTATTTT	CASSFAGQGTSDTQYF
NA	TRBV18	NA	TRBJ1-3	TGTGCCAGCTCACAATCCACAGCGTTCTCTGGAAACACCATATATTTT	CASSQSTAFSGNTIYF
NA	TRBV3-1	NA	TRBJ2-5	TGTGCCAGCAGTTCTCGACCCGGGACGTTATTCTTGGGAGAGACCCAGTACTTC	CASSSRPGTLFLGETQYF
few	TRBV19	NA	TRBJ1-4	TGTGCCAGTAGTATTGCGGTTTCATCCTCTGAAAAACTGTTTTTT	CASSIAVSSSEKLFF
many	TRBV5-5	TRBD1	TRBJ1-1	TGTGCCAGCAGCTTGTCAGGGGGCACTGAAGCTTTCTTT	CASSLSGGTEAFF
many	TRBV7-9	NA	TRBJ1-1	TGTGCCAGCAGCCCCTCCTTGGCCAAGAACACTGAAGCTTTCTTT	CASSPSLAKNTEAFF
NA	TRBV4-1	NA	TRBJ2-3	TGCGCCTCAAGGGGGGGCCGGAGCACAGATACGCAGTATTTT	CASRGGRSTDTQYF
many	TRBV5-1	NA	TRBJ1-3	TGTGCCAGCAGCTTGGGTGGATCCGGAAACACCATATATTTT	CASSLGGSGNTIYF